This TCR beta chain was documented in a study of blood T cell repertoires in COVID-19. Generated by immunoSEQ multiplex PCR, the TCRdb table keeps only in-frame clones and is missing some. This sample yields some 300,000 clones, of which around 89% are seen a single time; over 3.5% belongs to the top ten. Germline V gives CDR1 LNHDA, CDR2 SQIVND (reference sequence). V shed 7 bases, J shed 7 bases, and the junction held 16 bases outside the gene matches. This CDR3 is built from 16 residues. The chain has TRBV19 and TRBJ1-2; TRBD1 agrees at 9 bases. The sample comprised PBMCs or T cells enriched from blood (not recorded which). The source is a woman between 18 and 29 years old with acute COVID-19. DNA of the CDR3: TGTGCCAGTACCCCAGATTTTAAGGACAGGGGACTTGGCTACACCTTC. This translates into CASTPDFKDRGLGYTF.